The TCR beta chain described here comes from a study of blood T cell repertoires in COVID-19. In the study overall: Researchers got acute and convalescent COVID-19 samples from the United States, Italy and Spain.

Trimming took 0 bases from V and 0 from J, leaving 6 bases between them. The germline V gene has CDR1 LGHNA and CDR2 YNFKEQ. The CDR3 runs to 16 residues. The study recruited people aged about 18 to 89 years across more than 20 US areas. Sequencing was performed with immunoSEQ multiplex PCR; in TCRdb, only in-frame clones are kept and a portion is missing. The table lists roughly 300,000 clones, approximately 84% of them singletons, with around 9.3% in the top ten. The sequence was obtained from a young woman who had recovered from COVID-19. The chain joins TRBV4-2 to TRBJ2-6; TRBD2 might be the D (6 bases). Source material: PBMCs or T cells enriched from blood (not recorded which). In nucleotides, the CDR3 is TGTGCCAGCAGCCAAGAGGGGGGCTCTGGGGCCAACGTCCTGACTTTC. Its protein product is CASSQEGGSGANVLTF.